Following are 8 T cell receptor beta chains from one sample sequenced in a study of T cell responses to AZD1222 COVID-19 vaccine (dated by TCRdb to the early 2020s). In the paper's terms, the time point label means: baseline before first vaccination. The treatment or condition label for this specimen denotes: meningococcal conjugate vaccine given as trial control. Libraries came from the immunoSEQ multiplex PCR assay. TCRdb obtained this table from immuneACCESS and retained in-frame rearrangements with V and J assigned. These tables miss some clones; where compared with another copy, unresolved V genes account for less than half of the shortfall, and the remainder is unexplained. The sample contains about 93,000 clones, roughly nine tenths of them found a single time. Of the sample, 2.8% is held by the ten largest clones. The sequences come from peripheral blood, collected on day 0 of MenACWY control vaccination. The receptors come from an adult in good health.

The chain employs TRBV7-9 and TRBJ1-5; D gene uncertain. CDR3 length: 14 residues. V was shortened by 5 bases and J by 3 bases, with 11 bases between the two germline ends. Germline V CDR1 and CDR2: SEHNR, FQNEAQ (reference sequence). In nucleotides, the CDR3 is TGTGCCAGCAGCCTCCCTAGCACCAATCAGCCCCAGCATTTT. Its protein product is CASSLPSTNQPQHF.

The chain is built from TRBV29-1 and TRBJ2-1; 7 bases map to TRBD1. CDR3 length equals 12 residues. V dropped 6 bases and J dropped 6; count of bases not matched to a gene: 5. The V gene's germline CDR1 is SQVTM and CDR2 ANQGSEA. Here the CDR3 DNA reads TGCAGCGTAGGGGGCCGGGTCAATGAGCAGTTCTTC. Protein: CSVGGRVNEQFF.

This sequence joins TRBV6-1 and TRBJ2-2; 8 bases map to TRBD1. Germline CDR1 and CDR2: MNHNS and SASEGT. The J segment lost 3 bases and the V segment lost 6 bases, leaving 3 bases of the junction unmatched. This CDR3 comprises 14 residues. CDR3 nucleotides: TGTGCCAGCAGGAACAGGGGGGACACCGGGGAGCTGTTTTTT. Translated, it gives CASRNRGDTGELFF.

In this sample, this clone turned up a few times. V is TRBV5-6 and J is TRBJ2-3; tentative D call: TRBD1 (6 bases). CDR3 size: 12 residues. The V end was cut by 0 bases, the J end by 10 bases, with 9 bases between. The germline V gene has CDR1 SGHDT and CDR2 YYEEEE. Here the CDR3 reads CASSLEGVAQYF. The CDR3 coding sequence is TGTGCCAGCAGCTTGGAGGGGGTTGCGCAGTATTTT.

The V call is TRBV2, the J call TRBJ2-7, with 10 bases fitting TRBD2. The germline gives CDR1 SNHLY, CDR2 FYNNEI. This CDR3 region has 14 residues. Germline trimming cut 6 bases from V and 3 bases from J; bases unmatched to any gene: 5. Written as DNA, the CDR3 is TGTGCCAGCAGAGAGCGGGGGGGATTCTACGAGCAGTACTTC. It is translated as CASRERGGFYEQYF.

V gene TRBV7-9 combines with J gene TRBJ2-3; the D gene is possibly TRBD2 (5 bases). This CDR3 is built from 14 residues. Trimming left V 5 bases short and J 3 bases short, with 12 bases between. Germline CDR1 and CDR2: SEHNR and FQNEAQ (reference sequence). DNA for the CDR3: TGTGCCAGCAGCCCCCGGGGTCAGACAGATACGCAGTATTTT. Translation: CASSPRGQTDTQYF.

The rearrangement uses TRBV30 and TRBJ1-2; TRBD1 agrees at 9 bases. CDR1 and CDR2 (germline): GTSNPN, SVGIG (reference sequence). V shed 3 bases and J 4 bases; nucleotides not matched to a gene: 3. The CDR3 contains 13 residues. CDR3 nucleotide sequence: TGTGCCTGGAGAGGACAGGGGAGCTATGGCTACACCTTC. Protein sequence: CAWRGQGSYGYTF. The full variable domain, with the rest looked up from reference TRBV30 and TRBJ1-2, is SQTIHQWPATLVQPVGSPLSLECTVEGTSNPNLYWYRQAAGRGLQLLFYSVGIGQISSEVPQNLSASRPQDRQFILSSKKLLLSDSGFYLCAWRGQGSYGYTFGSGTRLTVV.

This clone was picked up one time. The rearrangement joins TRBV5-6 to TRBJ2-5, with a possible D match to TRBD1 (6 bases). This CDR3 has 15 residues. The ends were cut back, 5 bases at V and 2 bases at J, with 16 bases in the middle. The germline V gene has CDR1 SGHDT and CDR2 YYEEEE. The CDR3 DNA reads TGTGCCAGCAGAGAGACAGGACTGGGACAAGAGACCCAGTACTTC. Its protein is CASRETGLGQETQYF.